This TCR beta chain was obtained from a study of regulatory T cells in long-lasting Graves disease. This clonotype was detected many times. Documented time point: newly diagnosed GD, antithyroid drugs for less than 3 months. Extracted PBMC RNA gave rise to the TCR library. The CDR3 runs to 13 residues. V lost 9 bases and J 1 base, leaving 10 bases between the germline ends. Germline V CDR1 and CDR2: LNHDA, SQIVND (reference sequence). Arm-PCR of CDR3 regions with iRepertoire HTBI primers generated TCR beta libraries. TCRdb analysed the multiplex PCR reads with MiXCR anew, one entry per CDR3 protein. In the table there are 360,000 or so distinct CDR3 sequences, roughly 12% of which are singletons. The same data also contributed to another study, on T cells in Graves' hyperthyroidism and ophthalmopathy. This second report adds: Most clonotypes expanded in the thyroid (above 0.001) were also present in blood. For ophthalmopathy, model prediction preceded onset by a median roughly 6.3 months.

V is TRBV19 and J is TRBJ2-1; D gene ambiguous. The origin of this receptor is a woman between 18 and 29 years old with Graves disease. The source was peripheral blood mononuclear cells (PBMCs), collected at new diagnosis, from a patient treated with antithyroid drugs. The CDR3 sequence: CASSVDSYNEQFF. CDR3 sequence (DNA): TGTGCCAGCAGCGTTGATTCCTACAATGAGCAGTTCTTC.